A selection of T cell receptor beta chains follows, all from one sample in a study of blood T cell repertoires in COVID-19. Some clones are missing from TCRdb's copy, which holds only in-frame ones; the method was immunoSEQ multiplex PCR. Among 260,000 or so clones, approximately 88% were seen once, and the ten largest hold 0.7%. Specimen: peripheral blood. These receptors all stem from a human donor in a cohort sampled during active COVID-19. Both conserved end residues are part of each CDR3. Fields, in order: J gene, D gene, clone size, V gene, CDR3 DNA, CDR3 protein. The D gene is left open where the match is weak. Where a row states a size, it is once, few, many or the class of an expanded clone; other rows omit it.

j_gene: TRBJ1-4; d_gene: NA; abundance: NA; v_gene: TRBV11-2; CDR3nt: TGTGCCAGCAGCTTACGCCCGGGACACCCTCCGGGTGAAAAACTGTTTTTT; CDR3aa: CASSLRPGHPPGEKLFF
j_gene: TRBJ1-2; d_gene: NA; abundance: NA; v_gene: TRBV6-6; CDR3nt: TGTGCCAGCATTGGGGGCGGAAACTATGGCTACACCTTC; CDR3aa: CASIGGGNYGYTF
j_gene: TRBJ2-3; d_gene: NA; abundance: NA; v_gene: TRBV9; CDR3nt: TGTGCCAGCAGCGTAGGACTAACTAGCACAGATACGCAGTATTTT; CDR3aa: CASSVGLTSTDTQYF
j_gene: TRBJ2-6; d_gene: NA; abundance: NA; v_gene: TRBV3-1/TRBV3-2; CDR3nt: TGTGCCAGCAGCCAAGACTTCTCTGGGGCCAACGTCCTGACTTTC; CDR3aa: CASSQDFSGANVLTF
j_gene: TRBJ2-7; d_gene: TRBD2; abundance: NA; v_gene: TRBV18; CDR3nt: TGTGCCAGCTCACCCTCCAAGGTACTACTAGCGGGAGGAGATAGCTCCTACGAGCAGTACTTC; CDR3aa: CASSPSKVLLAGGDSSYEQYF
j_gene: TRBJ2-5; d_gene: TRBD2; abundance: NA; v_gene: TRBV6-5; CDR3nt: TGTGCCAGCAGGACTAGCGAGATTCAAGAGACCCAGTACTTC; CDR3aa: CASRTSEIQETQYF
j_gene: TRBJ2-7; d_gene: TRBD2; abundance: NA; v_gene: TRBV4-1; CDR3nt: TGCGCCAGCAGCCAAGATTACGGGACTAGCGGGAGTTTACGTCTCCGCGAGCAGTACTTC; CDR3aa: CASSQDYGTSGSLRLREQYF
j_gene: TRBJ1-5; d_gene: NA; abundance: NA; v_gene: TRBV2; CDR3nt: TGTGCCAGCGGGCCAGGGCAGCCCCAGCATTTT; CDR3aa: CASGPGQPQHF
j_gene: TRBJ1-2; d_gene: NA; abundance: NA; v_gene: TRBV9; CDR3nt: TGTGCCAGCAGCGTAGGAAGGGGACTCTATGGCTACACCTTC; CDR3aa: CASSVGRGLYGYTF
j_gene: TRBJ2-7; d_gene: NA; abundance: NA; v_gene: TRBV7-2; CDR3nt: TGTGCCAGCAGCCCAAGTCCAGGGTCCCTCTCCTACGAGCAGTACTTC; CDR3aa: CASSPSPGSLSYEQYF
j_gene: TRBJ1-2; d_gene: TRBD1; abundance: NA; v_gene: TRBV4-3; CDR3nt: TGCGCCAGCAGCCAAGATGGTACTGGGGGACAGGGGGTTGGTGGAAGTGGCTACACCTTC; CDR3aa: CASSQDGTGGQGVGGSGYTF
j_gene: TRBJ2-7; d_gene: NA; abundance: few; v_gene: TRBV7-2; CDR3nt: TGTGCCAGCAGTCGCGACTTGTCCCAGCAGTACTTC; CDR3aa: CASSRDLSQQYF
j_gene: TRBJ2-7; d_gene: TRBD1; abundance: NA; v_gene: TRBV5-1; CDR3nt: TGCGCCAGCAGCCTCACACCACGACAGGGCGGCGGAGAAGACTCCTACGAGCAGTACTTC; CDR3aa: CASSLTPRQGGGEDSYEQYF
j_gene: TRBJ1-3; d_gene: NA; abundance: once; v_gene: TRBV30; CDR3nt: TGTGCCTGGACCAACCGGGGCTCTGGAAACACCATATATTTT; CDR3aa: CAWTNRGSGNTIYF
j_gene: TRBJ2-7; d_gene: TRBD1; abundance: NA; v_gene: TRBV4-1; CDR3nt: TGCGCCAGCAGCCCCCATCCGTGGACAGGGGGTTACGAGCAGTACTTC; CDR3aa: CASSPHPWTGGYEQYF
j_gene: TRBJ1-3; d_gene: NA; abundance: NA; v_gene: TRBV4-3; CDR3nt: TGCGCCAGCAGCCAAGATAAACAGGTCTCTGGAAACACCATATATTTT; CDR3aa: CASSQDKQVSGNTIYF
j_gene: TRBJ1-1; d_gene: NA; abundance: NA; v_gene: TRBV4-3; CDR3nt: TGCGCCAGCAGCCAAGAAAGGGCAGGGGTGGGGTGCTTT; CDR3aa: CASSQERAGVGCF
j_gene: TRBJ1-1; d_gene: NA; abundance: NA; v_gene: TRBV4-1; CDR3nt: TGCGCCAGCAGCCCTCCCTATGGAGCACGGAGCACTGAAGCTTTCTTT; CDR3aa: CASSPPYGARSTEAFF
j_gene: TRBJ1-5; d_gene: NA; abundance: NA; v_gene: TRBV2; CDR3nt: TGTGCCAGCAGTGACAGGGCAAATCAGCCCCAGCATTTT; CDR3aa: CASSDRANQPQHF
j_gene: TRBJ1-1; d_gene: NA; abundance: NA; v_gene: TRBV27; CDR3nt: TGTGCCAGCACCGAGGGAGGAGGGAGCACTGAAGCTTTCTTT; CDR3aa: CASTEGGGSTEAFF
j_gene: TRBJ1-5; d_gene: TRBD1; abundance: NA; v_gene: TRBV19; CDR3nt: TGTGCCAGTAGTAGTCAGGGACAGGGTTTTACTCAGCCCCAGCATTTT; CDR3aa: CASSSQGQGFTQPQHF
j_gene: TRBJ1-2; d_gene: TRBD1; abundance: NA; v_gene: TRBV4-3; CDR3nt: TGCGCCAGCAGCCAAGAGGGTGCAGGGGGGTTAACTTGGGGCTACACCTTC; CDR3aa: CASSQEGAGGLTWGYTF
j_gene: TRBJ2-6; d_gene: NA; abundance: NA; v_gene: TRBV19; CDR3nt: TGTGCCAGTACCTCGGACAGACTGCACTCTGGGGCCAACGTCCTGACTTTC; CDR3aa: CASTSDRLHSGANVLTF
j_gene: TRBJ2-1; d_gene: TRBD2; abundance: NA; v_gene: TRBV19; CDR3nt: TGTGCCTCCAGGACTAGCGTCTCGAATGAGCAGTTCTTC; CDR3aa: CASRTSVSNEQFF
j_gene: TRBJ1-5; d_gene: TRBD1; abundance: NA; v_gene: TRBV28; CDR3nt: TGTGCCAGCAGCCCGACAGGGATAAGCAATCAGCCCCAGCATTTT; CDR3aa: CASSPTGISNQPQHF
j_gene: TRBJ2-3; d_gene: NA; abundance: NA; v_gene: TRBV24-1; CDR3nt: TGTGCCACCACTACTGGCGGCGGCACAGATACGCAGTATTTT; CDR3aa: CATTTGGGTDTQYF
j_gene: TRBJ2-1; d_gene: NA; abundance: once; v_gene: TRBV11-3; CDR3nt: TGTGCCAGCAGCCTGGACAGTGTCTACAATGAGCAGTTCTTC; CDR3aa: CASSLDSVYNEQFF
j_gene: TRBJ2-1; d_gene: TRBD2; abundance: few; v_gene: TRBV5-4; CDR3nt: TGTGCCAGCAGCCCCATGCCGGCGGGGGACCTCTCCTACAATGAGCAGTTCTTC; CDR3aa: CASSPMPAGDLSYNEQFF
j_gene: TRBJ2-7; d_gene: NA; abundance: NA; v_gene: TRBV25-1; CDR3nt: TGTGCCAGTGCCGCGACAGGCTTTCCCTACGAGCAGTACTTC; CDR3aa: CASAATGFPYEQYF
j_gene: TRBJ1-3; d_gene: NA; abundance: few; v_gene: TRBV28; CDR3nt: TGTGCCAGCAGTTCTACCCTCCGGGTATACTCTGGAAACACCATATATTTT; CDR3aa: CASSSTLRVYSGNTIYF
j_gene: TRBJ1-2; d_gene: TRBD1; abundance: NA; v_gene: TRBV19; CDR3nt: TGTGCCAGTAGTATAGATTGGGACAGGGATGGCTACACCTTC; CDR3aa: CASSIDWDRDGYTF
j_gene: TRBJ1-5; d_gene: TRBD1; abundance: once; v_gene: TRBV24-1; CDR3nt: TGTGCCACCACAAGACAGGGGCATATTGGGCCCGATGGCAATCAGCCCCAGCATTTT; CDR3aa: CATTRQGHIGPDGNQPQHF
j_gene: TRBJ2-7; d_gene: TRBD2; abundance: NA; v_gene: TRBV30; CDR3nt: TGTGCCTGGAGCTTCGGGACTAGCGACCAGTGGGAGCAGTACTTC; CDR3aa: CAWSFGTSDQWEQYF
j_gene: TRBJ2-3; d_gene: NA; abundance: NA; v_gene: TRBV5-1; CDR3nt: TGCGCCAGCAGATTAACGGTCTACACAGATACGCAGTATTTT; CDR3aa: CASRLTVYTDTQYF
j_gene: TRBJ2-5; d_gene: NA; abundance: NA; v_gene: TRBV5-1; CDR3nt: TGCGCCAGCAGCTCCCTGCAAACTGTCGGATTAGCGGCCCAGTACTTC; CDR3aa: CASSSLQTVGLAAQYF
j_gene: TRBJ2-5; d_gene: TRBD1; abundance: NA; v_gene: TRBV29-1; CDR3nt: TGCAGCGCCGCCGGGACAGTCAAAGAGACCCAGTACTTC; CDR3aa: CSAAGTVKETQYF
j_gene: TRBJ1-2; d_gene: TRBD1; abundance: NA; v_gene: TRBV3-1/TRBV3-2; CDR3nt: TGTGCCAGCAGCCAATTAAGCAGGGGGCATGGATCCAACTATGGCTACACCTTC; CDR3aa: CASSQLSRGHGSNYGYTF
j_gene: TRBJ1-6; d_gene: NA; abundance: NA; v_gene: TRBV30; CDR3nt: TGTGCCTGGAGCCGGAAACGGGGAAAAAATTCACCCCTCCACTTT; CDR3aa: CAWSRKRGKNSPLHF
j_gene: TRBJ1-5; d_gene: NA; abundance: NA; v_gene: TRBV11-2; CDR3nt: TGTGCCAGCAGCTTCGGCCGGAGCGGCGAGGATCAGCCCCAGCATTTT; CDR3aa: CASSFGRSGEDQPQHF
j_gene: TRBJ2-7; d_gene: NA; abundance: NA; v_gene: TRBV19; CDR3nt: TGTGCCAGTAGTCCCACCCCCGCGGAGCAGTACTTC; CDR3aa: CASSPTPAEQYF
j_gene: TRBJ1-6; d_gene: TRBD1; abundance: once; v_gene: TRBV19; CDR3nt: TGTGCCAGTCTCCGGGACAGGGGTTCACCCCTCCACTTT; CDR3aa: CASLRDRGSPLHF
j_gene: TRBJ2-2; d_gene: TRBD1; abundance: NA; v_gene: TRBV7-2; CDR3nt: TGTGCCAGCAGCTTAGGCAGGGGGCGTACCGGGGAGCTGTTTTTT; CDR3aa: CASSLGRGRTGELFF
j_gene: TRBJ1-6; d_gene: NA; abundance: NA; v_gene: TRBV4-3; CDR3nt: TGCGCCAGCAGCCAAGAGACAGGCTCACCCCTCCACTTT; CDR3aa: CASSQETGSPLHF
j_gene: TRBJ1-2; d_gene: TRBD1; abundance: NA; v_gene: TRBV7-2; CDR3nt: TGTGCCAGCAGCTCGACAGGGGGCAACTATGGCTACACCTTC; CDR3aa: CASSSTGGNYGYTF
j_gene: TRBJ2-7; d_gene: TRBD2; abundance: NA; v_gene: TRBV19; CDR3nt: TGTGCCAGTAGTACGTTCGGGGGGGACCTCCCGTACTTC; CDR3aa: CASSTFGGDLPYF
j_gene: TRBJ2-1; d_gene: NA; abundance: NA; v_gene: TRBV7-2; CDR3nt: TGTGCCAGCAGCTTCGTCGGACTTCAGCGGAATGAGCAGTTCTTC; CDR3aa: CASSFVGLQRNEQFF
j_gene: TRBJ1-1; d_gene: NA; abundance: NA; v_gene: TRBV14; CDR3nt: TGTGCCAGCAGCCAAGCGTGGCGGAGGGCGAACACTGAAGCTTTCTTT; CDR3aa: CASSQAWRRANTEAFF